The 11 T cell receptor beta chains below come from one sample, sequenced in a study of cytomegalovirus exposure and HLA in healthy donors. The primer mix had 60 Vbeta and 13 Jbeta primers. Sequencing was performed with immunoSEQ multiplex PCR; in TCRdb, only in-frame clones are kept and a portion is missing. The sample includes 200,000 to 250,000 clones, over 70% of them seen just once. The sample consisted of PBMCs. Every receptor here comes from an older woman in good health and CMV-seropositive.

V is TRBV30 and J is TRBJ2-5, with D possibly matching TRBD2 (5 bases). V lost 5 bases, J lost 5 bases, and 18 bases lay in between. This CDR3 has 14 residues. Germline V gene sequence: CDR1 GTSNPN, CDR2 SVGIG (reference sequence). CDR3 residues: CAWVKLGIFETQYF. CDR3 in DNA: TGTGCCTGGGTAAAACTAGGAATTTTCGAGACCCAGTACTTC.

The rearrangement joins TRBV28 to TRBJ2-5; D gene ambiguous. The ends were cut back, 5 bases at V and 5 bases at J, with 18 bases in the middle. Germline V lookup: CDR1 MDHEN, CDR2 SYDVKM. This CDR3 contains 15 residues. The CDR3 loop is CASSPHSPTRETQYF. The CDR3 DNA sequence: TGTGCCAGCAGTCCGCACTCTCCAACCAGGGAGACCCAGTACTTC. Full variable domain (remainder filled in from reference TRBV28 and TRBJ2-5): DVKVTQSSRYLVKRTGEKVFLECVQDMDHENMFWYRQDPGLGLRLIYFSYDVKMKEKGDIPEGYSVSREKKERFSLILESASTNQTSMYLCASSPHSPTRETQYFGPGTRLLVL.

The rearrangement joins TRBV10-3 to TRBJ1-5; D is ambiguous. V lost 0 bases, J lost 6 bases, and 9 bases lay in between. The CDR3 runs 14 residues. Germline CDR1 is ENHRY and CDR2 is SYGVKD. The CDR3, as DNA: TGTGCCATCAGTGAGTCGGAGGGTAGTCAGCCCCAGCATTTT. The encoded protein is CAISESEGSQPQHF.

In its sample, this clone was seen a few times. The CDR3 sequence is CASSARDKRTEAFF. CDR3 DNA sequence: TGTGCCAGCAGTGCCCGGGACAAGAGAACTGAAGCTTTCTTT. The rearrangement links TRBV25-1 to TRBJ1-1, with D perhaps matching TRBD1 (6 bases). The germline CDR1 and CDR2 sequences are MGHDK and SYGVNS. The V end lost 4 bases, the J end lost 5 bases, and 14 bases lay between the germline ends. The CDR3 totals 14 residues.

The gene calls are TRBV7-2 and TRBJ1-2; D is ambiguous. This CDR3 comprises 13 residues. CDR1 and CDR2 (germline): SGHTA, FQGNSA. V was pared by 4 bases and J by 4 bases, with 10 bases between. The CDR3 is CASSSTSFYGYTF. Here the CDR3 DNA reads TGTGCCAGCAGCTCTACGAGCTTCTATGGCTACACCTTC.

Comment on this clone: Other DNA variants within this sample encode the same CDR3. The chain recombines TRBV12-5 with TRBJ2-3; 11 nucleotides line up with TRBD2. CDR3 length equals 15 residues. Germline values: CDR1 LGHNT, CDR2 FRNRAP. Germline trimming cut 6 bases from V and 2 bases from J; bases unmatched to any gene: 4. The CDR3: CASGLTSGNTDTQYF. The CDR3 DNA reads as TGTGCTAGTGGATTGACTAGCGGGAACACAGATACGCAGTATTTT. The entire variable domain, with the rest obtained from reference TRBV12-5 and TRBJ2-3, is as follows: DARVTQTPRHKVTEMGQEVTMRCQPILGHNTVFWYRQTMMQGLELLAYFRNRAPLDDSGMPKDRFSAEMPDATLATLKIQPSEPRDSAVYFCASGLTSGNTDTQYFGPGTRLTVL.

The rearrangement uses TRBV2 and TRBJ2-1, with D possibly being TRBD2 (5 bases). V was shortened by 6 bases and J by 6 bases, with 12 bases between the two germline ends. CDR1 is SNHLY and CDR2 is FYNNEI in the germline V gene. The CDR3 has 13 residues. The CDR3 nucleotides are TGTGCCAGCAGCCTCGAAGGACTCAATGAGCAGTTCTTC. It yields the protein CASSLEGLNEQFF.

The chain is built from TRBV9 and TRBJ2-1; D is possibly TRBD1 (6 bases). Trimming shortened V by 3 bases and J by 10 bases, and 17 bases separated the two germline ends. Germline V gene lookup returns CDR1 SGDLS and CDR2 YYNGEE. The CDR3 spans 14 residues. In DNA form, the CDR3 reads TGTGCCAGCAGCGCGCACAGGGCCCCCCAGGAGCAGTTCTTC. This codes for CASSAHRAPQEQFF. The variable domain in full, with the rest retrieved from reference TRBV9 and TRBJ2-1, is DSGVTQTPKHLITATGQRVTLRCSPRSGDLSVYWYQQSLDQGLQFLIQYYNGEERAKGNILERFSAQQFPDLHSELNLSSLELGDSALYFCASSAHRAPQEQFFGPGTRLTVL.

This clone turned up a few times. The V call is TRBV7-8, the J call TRBJ1-5; TRBD1 matches at 10 bases. The CDR3 consists of 16 residues. Germline loops: CDR1 SGHVS, CDR2 FQNEAQ. V lost 1 base, J lost 6 bases, and 6 bases stayed unmatched. This CDR3 reads CASSLDIGQGGQPQHF. CDR3 coding DNA: TGTGCCAGCAGCTTAGATATTGGACAGGGGGGTCAGCCCCAGCATTTT. Complete variable domain (other parts from reference TRBV7-8 and TRBJ1-5): GAGVSQSPRYKVAKRGQDVALRCDPISGHVSLFWYQQALGQGPEFLTYFQNEAQLDKSGLPSDRFFAERPEGSVSTLKIQRTQQEDSAVYLCASSLDIGQGGQPQHFGDGTRLSIL.

This clone has a handful of counts. J is TRBJ2-1 and V is TRBV19, with 7 nucleotides matching TRBD1. This CDR3 has 16 residues. Germline CDR1 LNHDA, CDR2 SQIVND (reference sequence). V was pared by 3 bases and J by 8 bases, with 13 bases of the junction left unmatched. The CDR3 reads CASSIILAGGKDEQFF. In DNA form, the CDR3 reads TGTGCCAGTAGTATTATATTGGCAGGGGGTAAAGATGAGCAGTTCTTC.

The rearrangement joins TRBV10-1 to TRBJ2-7; D call uncertain. CDR3 length: 11 residues. In germline, CDR1 is WNHNN, CDR2 SYGVQD (reference sequence). V was trimmed by 6 bases and J by 3 bases, leaving 6 bases between them. The CDR3, as DNA: TGCGCCAGCAGCCCAAACTACGAGCAGTACTTC. This sequence encodes CASSPNYEQYF.